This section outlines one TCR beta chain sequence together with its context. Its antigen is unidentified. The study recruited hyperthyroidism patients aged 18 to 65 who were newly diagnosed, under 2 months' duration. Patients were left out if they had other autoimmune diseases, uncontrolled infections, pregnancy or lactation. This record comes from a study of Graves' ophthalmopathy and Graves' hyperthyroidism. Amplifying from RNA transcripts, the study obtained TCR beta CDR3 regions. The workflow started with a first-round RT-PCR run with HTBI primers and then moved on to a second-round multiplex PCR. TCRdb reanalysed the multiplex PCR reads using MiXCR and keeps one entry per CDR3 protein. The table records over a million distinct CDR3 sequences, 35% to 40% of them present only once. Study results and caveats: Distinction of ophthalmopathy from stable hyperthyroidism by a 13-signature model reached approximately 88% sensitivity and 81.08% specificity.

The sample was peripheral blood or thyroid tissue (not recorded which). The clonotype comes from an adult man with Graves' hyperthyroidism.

The DNA for the CDR3 is TGCGCCAGCAGCCAAGCCAGACAAGGTCCAGAGACCCAGTACTTC. Translating it yields CASSQARQGPETQYF. The rearrangement uses TRBV4-3 and TRBJ2-5; D gene unclear. V was clipped by 1 base and J by 4 bases, with 13 bases between them. The CDR3 sequence is 15 residues long. The germline V gene has CDR1 LGHNA and CDR2 YSLEER.